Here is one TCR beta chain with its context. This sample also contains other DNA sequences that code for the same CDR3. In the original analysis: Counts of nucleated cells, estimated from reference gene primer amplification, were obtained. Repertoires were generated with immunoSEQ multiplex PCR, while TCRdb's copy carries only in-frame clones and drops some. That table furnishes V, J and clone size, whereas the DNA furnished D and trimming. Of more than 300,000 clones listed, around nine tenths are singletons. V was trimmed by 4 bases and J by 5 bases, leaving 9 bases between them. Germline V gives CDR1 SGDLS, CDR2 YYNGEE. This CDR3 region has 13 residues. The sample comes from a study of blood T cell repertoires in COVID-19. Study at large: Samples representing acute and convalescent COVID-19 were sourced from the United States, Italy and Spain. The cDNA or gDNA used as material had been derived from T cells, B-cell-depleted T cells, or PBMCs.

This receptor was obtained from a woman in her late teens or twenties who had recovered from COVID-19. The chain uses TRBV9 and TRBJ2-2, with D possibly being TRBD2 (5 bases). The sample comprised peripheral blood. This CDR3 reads CASSPAGTGELFF. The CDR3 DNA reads TGTGCCAGCAGCCCCGCGGGTACCGGGGAGCTGTTTTTT.